This T cell receptor beta chain came from a study of T-cell memory formation after mild COVID-19. General study results and limits: Pre-infection memory carried some responding clones, suggesting that cross-reactive memory joined.

As for this clonotype: Its antigen is not known. The junction does not match germline at one end; this may be a read error.

Germline CDR1 reads MNHEY; CDR2 reads SMNVEV (reference sequence). The CDR3 is 12 amino acids. TCRdb re-called the 5' RACE reads with MiXCR, one entry per CDR3 protein. Of about 470,000 distinct CDR3 sequences listed, around a sixth are singletons. The chain carries TRBV27 and TRBJ2-1; 13 bases are a match to TRBD2. Sequenced material: PBMCs or a T cell subset sorted from them (not recorded which). This receptor was taken from an adult woman who had mild COVID-19 (a few samples of this study predate the infection). Cell type and time point are not known. CDR3 DNA: TGTGCCAGCAGTTTGGGACTAGCGGGGATGGTCTTC. Amino acid sequence: CASSLGLAGMVF.